This T cell receptor beta chain was sequenced in a study of Graves' ophthalmopathy and Graves' hyperthyroidism. Study results and caveats: Between ophthalmopathy and stable hyperthyroidism, a 13-signature model drew a separation with nearly 90% sensitivity and about 80% specificity.

Trimming removed 6 bases at V and 4 bases at J, with 9 bases between. CDR3 length: 12 residues. The V gene's germline CDR1 is MDHEN and CDR2 SYDVKM. For repertoire sequencing, the TCR beta CDR3 regions were amplified from RNA transcripts. First-round RT-PCR relied on HTBI primers, and a second-round multiplex PCR came next. TCRdb called the multiplex PCR reads again in MiXCR, with one record for every CDR3 protein. This sample has 620,000 or so distinct CDR3 sequences, with roughly 20% found just once. This clonotype was counted ten times or more. Its antigen remains unidentified. A diagnosis was made from clinical symptoms together with serum thyroxine, TRAb, thyroid ultrasound and orbital computed tomography. Isolation of PBMCs was performed using 9 to 10 ml of fresh peripheral blood.

V and J are TRBV28 and TRBJ1-1; D unresolved. The sequenced sample consisted of peripheral blood. This TCR was recovered from a young woman with stable Graves' hyperthyroidism. Some clones in this sample may be carry-over from other donors' samples. CDR3 amino acids: CASSRMTTEAFF. CDR3 DNA sequence: TGTGCCAGCAGCCGGATGACCACTGAAGCTTTCTTT.